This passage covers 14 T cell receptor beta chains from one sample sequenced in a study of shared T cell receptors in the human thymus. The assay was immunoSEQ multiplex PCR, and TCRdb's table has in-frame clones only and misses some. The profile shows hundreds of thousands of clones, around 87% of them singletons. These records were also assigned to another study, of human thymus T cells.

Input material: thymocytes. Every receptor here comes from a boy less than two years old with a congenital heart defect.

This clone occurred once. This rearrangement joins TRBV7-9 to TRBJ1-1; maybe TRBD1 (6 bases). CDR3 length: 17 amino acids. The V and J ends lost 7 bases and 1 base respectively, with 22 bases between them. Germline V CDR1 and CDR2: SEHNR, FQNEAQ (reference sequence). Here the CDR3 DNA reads TGTGCCAGCACTAAAAGAACACAGGGCTCTAAGAACACTGAAGCTTTCTTT. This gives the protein CASTKRTQGSKNTEAFF.

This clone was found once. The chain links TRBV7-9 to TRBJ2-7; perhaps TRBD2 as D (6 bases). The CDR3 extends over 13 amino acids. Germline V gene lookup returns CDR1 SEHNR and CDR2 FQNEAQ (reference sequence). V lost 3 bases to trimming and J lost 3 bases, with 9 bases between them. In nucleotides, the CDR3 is TGTGCCAGCAGCTTCTCGGGGGACTACGAGCAGTACTTC. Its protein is CASSFSGDYEQYF.

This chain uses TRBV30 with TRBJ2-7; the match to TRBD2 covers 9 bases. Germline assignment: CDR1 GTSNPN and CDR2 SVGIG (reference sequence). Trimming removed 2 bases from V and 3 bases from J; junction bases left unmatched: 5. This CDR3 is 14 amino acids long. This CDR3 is CAWSPAGGNYEQYF. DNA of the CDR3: TGTGCCTGGAGTCCAGCGGGGGGAAACTACGAGCAGTACTTC. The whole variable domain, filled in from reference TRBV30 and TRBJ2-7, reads SQTIHQWPATLVQPVGSPLSLECTVEGTSNPNLYWYRQAAGRGLQLLFYSVGIGQISSEVPQNLSASRPQDRQFILSSKKLLLSDSGFYLCAWSPAGGNYEQYFGPGTRLTVT.

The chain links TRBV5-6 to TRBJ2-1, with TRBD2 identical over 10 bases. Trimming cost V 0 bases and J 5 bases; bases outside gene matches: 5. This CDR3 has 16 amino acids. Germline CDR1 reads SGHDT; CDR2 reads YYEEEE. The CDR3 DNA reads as TGTGCCAGCAGCTTGGTTCAGCGGGGGGGCGACAATGAGCAGTTCTTC. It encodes CASSLVQRGGDNEQFF.

The CDR3 reads CAALGGRMRFETQYF. In DNA form, the CDR3 reads TGTGCCGCCCTTGGCGGGAGGATGAGATTCGAGACCCAGTACTTC. This chain links TRBV28 with TRBJ2-5; 8 nucleotides match TRBD2. Germline V gives CDR1 MDHEN, CDR2 SYDVKM. The CDR3 contains 15 residues. The junction had 16 bases not matched to a gene; V was cut back by 11 bases and J by 5 bases.

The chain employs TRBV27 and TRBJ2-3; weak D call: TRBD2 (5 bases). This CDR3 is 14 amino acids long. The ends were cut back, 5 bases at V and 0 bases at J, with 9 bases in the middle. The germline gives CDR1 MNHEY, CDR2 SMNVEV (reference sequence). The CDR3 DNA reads TGTGCCAGCAGTAGGGAGAAAAGCACAGATACGCAGTATTTT. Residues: CASSREKSTDTQYF.

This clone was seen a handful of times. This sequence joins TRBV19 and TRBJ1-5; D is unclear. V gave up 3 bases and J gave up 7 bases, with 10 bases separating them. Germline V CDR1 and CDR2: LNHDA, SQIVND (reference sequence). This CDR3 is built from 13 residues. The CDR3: CASSMELDQPQHF. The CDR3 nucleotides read TGTGCCAGTAGTATGGAGCTCGACCAGCCCCAGCATTTT. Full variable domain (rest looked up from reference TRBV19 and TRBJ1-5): DGGITQSPKYLFRKEGQNVTLSCEQNLNHDAMYWYRQDPGQGLRLIYYSQIVNDFQKGDIAEGYSVSREKKESFPLTVTSAQKNPTAFYLCASSMELDQPQHFGDGTRLSIL.

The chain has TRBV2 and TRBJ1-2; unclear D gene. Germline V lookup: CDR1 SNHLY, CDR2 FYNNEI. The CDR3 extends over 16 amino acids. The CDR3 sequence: CASSSHDWSSNYGYTF. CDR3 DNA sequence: TGTGCGTCCAGCAGCCATGACTGGAGTTCTAACTATGGCTACACCTTC.

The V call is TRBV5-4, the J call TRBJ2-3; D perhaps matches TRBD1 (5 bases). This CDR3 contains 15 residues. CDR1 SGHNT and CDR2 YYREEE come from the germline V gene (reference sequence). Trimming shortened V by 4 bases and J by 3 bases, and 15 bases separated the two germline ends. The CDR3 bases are TGTGCCAGCAGCAAACCGGGTAGGGGTACAGATACGCAGTATTTT. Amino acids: CASSKPGRGTDTQYF.

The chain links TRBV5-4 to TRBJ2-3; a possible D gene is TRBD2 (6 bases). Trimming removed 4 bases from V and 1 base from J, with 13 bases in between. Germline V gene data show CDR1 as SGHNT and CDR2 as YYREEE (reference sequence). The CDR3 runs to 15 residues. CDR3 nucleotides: TGTGCCAGCAGCCCCCGGGGGAGTGGCACAGATACGCAGTATTTT. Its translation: CASSPRGSGTDTQYF.

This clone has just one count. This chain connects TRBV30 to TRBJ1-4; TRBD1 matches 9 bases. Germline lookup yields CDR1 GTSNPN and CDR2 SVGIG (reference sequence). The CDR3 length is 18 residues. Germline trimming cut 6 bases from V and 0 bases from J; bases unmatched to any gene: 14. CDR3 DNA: TGTGCCTGTACCCTGTGGACAGGGGAAGTTGCAACTAATGAAAAACTGTTTTTT. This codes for CACTLWTGEVATNEKLFF.

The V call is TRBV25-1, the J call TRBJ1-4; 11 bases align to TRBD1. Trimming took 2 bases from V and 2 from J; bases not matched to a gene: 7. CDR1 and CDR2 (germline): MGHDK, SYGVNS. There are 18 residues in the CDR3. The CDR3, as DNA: TGTGCCAGCAGTGAAGCGGGACAGGGGGTCGGGACTAATGAAAAACTGTTTTTT. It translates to CASSEAGQGVGTNEKLFF. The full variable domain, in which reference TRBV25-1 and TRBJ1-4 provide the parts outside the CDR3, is EADIYQTPRYLVIGTGKKITLECSQTMGHDKMYWYQQDPGMELHLIHYSYGVNSTEKGDLSSESTVSRIRTEHFPLTLESARPSHTSQYLCASSEAGQGVGTNEKLFFGSGTQLSVL.

The DNA for the CDR3 is TGTGCCATCAGTGAGAATAGCTCCATAGCTAACTATGGCTACACCTTC. Translation gives CAISENSSIANYGYTF. This chain uses TRBV10-3 with TRBJ1-2; D is undetermined. Trimming took off 2 bases at V and 0 bases at J, with 13 bases between the two ends. CDR3 length equals 16 residues. Germline CDR1 reads ENHRY; CDR2 reads SYGVKD.

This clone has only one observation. The CDR3 DNA reads TGCGCCAGCAGCTTGGAGGGGGGAGGGCCAGAGACCCAGTACTTC. Residues: CASSLEGGGPETQYF. This rearrangement joins TRBV5-1 to TRBJ2-5, with D perhaps matching TRBD2 (7 bases). Germline V gives CDR1 SGHRS, CDR2 YFSETQ. With 0 bases removed from V and 4 bases from J, the gap between germline ends came to 13 bases. The CDR3 loop spans 15 amino acids.